The 6 T cell receptor beta chains below all came from one sample that was sequenced in a study of patients and donors after allogeneic stem cell transplantation. TCRdb itself ran the RT-PCR reads through MiXCR, one entry per CDR3 protein. Of fewer than 500,000 distinct CDR3 sequences detected, roughly 17% appear once; the ten largest clones hold 7.2%. The sample consisted of blood, either unsorted or a sorted T cell fraction (not recorded which). The receptors originated from a human donor who was either an allogeneic HSCT recipient or a stem cell or donor lymphocyte infusion donor (not recorded which). It is not recorded whose cells these are; they may come from a transplant donor.

This clonotype was counted only a few times. The chain uses TRBV7-3 and TRBJ1-4, with D uncertain. The V end was cut by 5 bases, the J end by 7 bases, with 11 bases between. CDR3 length: 13 residues. Germline V CDR1 and CDR2: SGHTA, FQGTGA. CDR3 DNA sequence: TGTGCCAGCAGCCCCCTCCGGGGTGAAAAACTGTTTTTT. Its protein is CASSPLRGEKLFF.

This clonotype was found a few times. This rearrangement joins TRBV15 to TRBJ1-1; D possibly corresponds to TRBD1 (6 bases). Germline V lookup: CDR1 LNHNV, CDR2 YYDKDF (reference sequence). The V end lost 0 bases, the J end lost 1 base, and 18 bases lay between the germline ends. CDR3 length: 18 amino acids. The CDR3 protein is CATSRDLGGLLRNTEAFF. For the CDR3, the DNA is TGTGCCACCAGCAGAGATCTGGGGGGGCTGCTACGGAACACTGAAGCTTTCTTT.

This clonotype was found a few times. The rearrangement joins TRBV27 to TRBJ1-5; 10 nucleotides agree with TRBD1. CDR1 and CDR2 (germline): MNHEY, SMNVEV (reference sequence). There are 15 residues in the CDR3. V gave up 6 bases and J gave up 4 bases; unmatched junction bases: 6. The CDR3 loop reads CASSRQGAWNQPQHF. The CDR3 nucleotides are TGTGCCAGCAGCCGACAGGGGGCTTGGAATCAGCCCCAGCATTTT.

This clonotype came up a few times. The rearrangement uses TRBV9 and TRBJ2-6, with D possibly matching TRBD2 (6 bases). The length of the CDR3 is 17 residues. V dropped 2 bases and J dropped 0 bases, with 12 bases sitting between them. The germline V gene encodes CDR1 SGDLS and CDR2 YYNGEE. This CDR3 reads CASSVRSGGSGANVLTF. The CDR3 DNA follows: TGTGCCAGCAGCGTTCGCTCCGGGGGCTCTGGGGCCAACGTCCTGACTTTC.

The chain is built from TRBV5-6 and TRBJ2-7, with no clear D. The CDR3 sequence is 16 residues long. CDR1 and CDR2 (germline): SGHDT, YYEEEE. The V end was cut by 0 bases, the J end by 2 bases, with 15 bases between. The CDR3: CASSLGVGRSTYEQYF. CDR3 coding DNA: TGTGCCAGCAGCTTGGGGGTGGGCAGGAGCACCTACGAGCAGTACTTC.

The genes are TRBV7-2 and TRBJ1-2, with 10 bases lining up with TRBD1. Germline values: CDR1 SGHTA, CDR2 FQGNSA. The CDR3 has 14 amino acids. The V segment lost 5 bases and the J segment 4 bases; nucleotides outside the gene matches: 4. CDR3 bases: TGTGCCAGCAGCGAAGGACAGGGGGGCTATGGCTACACCTTC. Its protein product is CASSEGQGGYGYTF.